This T cell receptor beta chain was sequenced for a study of cytomegalovirus exposure and HLA in healthy donors. Findings and limits, study-wide: In a later analysis, CMV-associated beta chains were mostly HLA-associated, it appeared. Accurate prediction of HLA-A and HLA-B alleles (for most subjects) was reportedly achieved from TCR beta sequences.

In the case of this clone: The antigen is unknown.

PCR employed 60 Vbeta and 13 Jbeta primers. The table came from immunoSEQ multiplex PCR; TCRdb's copy has only in-frame clones and leaves some out. Of 150,000 to 200,000 clones listed, approximately 83% are singletons. The CDR3 extends over 14 amino acids. With V trimmed by 4 bases and J by 2 bases, 2 bases remained unmatched. Germline loops: CDR1 LNHDA, CDR2 SQIVND (reference sequence). This TCR was sampled from a man younger than 35 in good health and CMV-seropositive. The chain couples TRBV19 to TRBJ2-1, with TRBD2 matching over 7 bases. Sequences were obtained from PBMCs. CDR3 region: CASSTAGAYNEQFF. The CDR3 nucleotides are TGTGCCAGTAGTACCGCGGGGGCCTACAATGAGCAGTTCTTC.